The sequence of this T cell receptor beta chain was determined in a study of CD8 T cells in Susac syndrome. Germline CDR1 is SGHTA and CDR2 is FQGNSA. The trim removed 5 bases at V and 2 bases at J, leaving 4 bases unmatched. The CDR3 has 15 amino acids. Random hexamers were used to reverse transcribe about 0.5 to 1 ug of RNA. From the immunoSEQ multiplex PCR reads, TCRdb called clonotypes with MiXCR, one entry per CDR3 protein. The table has approximately 68,000 distinct CDR3 sequences, approximately 94% seen once; the top ten hold 0.35% to 0.4%. The receptor's source is a human donor with multiple sclerosis. The V and J genes are TRBV7-2 and TRBJ2-3; 10 bases map to TRBD2. Sequencing was carried out using CD8+ T cells from PBMCs. CDR3 bases: TGTGCCAGCAGCCGGAGCGGGGGGGCCACAGATACGCAGTATTTT. The encoded protein is CASSRSGGATDTQYF.